Each of the 15 T cell receptor beta chains below was sequenced from the same sample in a study of identifying expanded T cells in peripheral blood. The protocol was immunoSEQ multiplex PCR, while the TCRdb copy is restricted to in-frame clones and leaves out a portion. The table has around 99,000 clones, less than 90% seen once; the top ten hold just under 8.5%. The sequenced sample consisted of blood. Receptors were obtained from a person aged 18 to 70 in good health.

This CDR3 is CASSGTGAFEAFF. The DNA of the CDR3 is TGTGCCAGCTCAGGGACAGGGGCCTTTGAAGCTTTCTTT. V usage is TRBV28 and J usage is TRBJ1-1; 10 bases align to TRBD1. The V segment lost 8 bases and the J segment 7 bases; nucleotides outside the gene matches: 7. The CDR3 spans 13 residues. CDR1 and CDR2 from the germline V gene are MDHEN and SYDVKM.

The chain has TRBV19 and TRBJ2-5; 10 bases agree with TRBD2. The germline V gene encodes CDR1 LNHDA and CDR2 SQIVND (reference sequence). The V segment lost 8 bases and the J segment 2 bases; nucleotides outside the gene matches: 8. CDR3 length: 15 amino acids. The CDR3 region is CASSDPSGGQETQYF. CDR3 nucleotides: TGTGCCAGTTCTGACCCTAGCGGGGGTCAAGAGACCCAGTACTTC.

The rearrangement uses TRBV5-4 and TRBJ2-7; 8 bases are a match to TRBD2. The germline V gene has CDR1 SGHNT and CDR2 YYREEE (reference sequence). The V and J ends lost 4 bases and 0 bases, in that order; junction bases with no gene match: 3. The CDR3 is 14 amino acids. In DNA, the CDR3 is TGTGCCAGCAGCCCGAGCGGGAGCTCCTACGAGCAGTACTTC. This translates into CASSPSGSSYEQYF.

The rearrangement joins TRBV7-2 to TRBJ1-3, with D unresolved. Between the trimmed V and J ends, which lost 5 bases and 0 bases, there was a span of 11 bases. CDR1 is SGHTA and CDR2 is FQGNSA in the germline V gene. The CDR3 has 15 amino acids. The CDR3 loop is CASSPPGFSGNTIYF. The CDR3 DNA reads as TGTGCCAGCAGCCCCCCGGGGTTCTCTGGAAACACCATATATTTT.

This rearrangement joins TRBV18 to TRBJ2-7; D is unresolved. There are 11 residues in the CDR3. The V and J ends lost 2 bases and 6 bases respectively, with 5 bases between them. Germline V gene sequence: CDR1 KGHSH, CDR2 LQKENI. CDR3 region: CASSPGSEQYF. The CDR3 coding sequence is TGTGCCAGCTCACCAGGAAGCGAGCAGTACTTC.

The chain carries TRBV27 and TRBJ2-7; D remains ambiguous. The CDR3 is 11 amino acids. Trimming cost V 4 bases and J 3 bases, with 4 bases left between them. Germline assignment: CDR1 MNHEY and CDR2 SMNVEV (reference sequence). Written as DNA, the CDR3 is TGTGCCAGCAGTTCCAGCTACGAGCAGTACTTC. Translation: CASSSSYEQYF.

Only a few counts were recorded for this clone. This chain joins TRBV4-2 and TRBJ2-2; TRBD2 agrees at 12 bases. Germline lookup yields CDR1 LGHNA and CDR2 YNFKEQ. This CDR3 comprises 18 residues. The trim removed 0 bases at V and 7 bases at J, leaving 9 bases unmatched. The CDR3 DNA is TGTGCCAGCAGCCAAGATTCCCTAGCGGGGGGGGCTAGCGGGGAGCTGTTTTTT. This gives the protein CASSQDSLAGGASGELFF.

The chain recombines TRBV5-4 with TRBJ2-5, with D perhaps matching TRBD1 (7 bases). The germline V gene has CDR1 SGHNT and CDR2 YYREEE (reference sequence). V shed 6 bases and J shed 1 base, with 13 bases lying between them. This CDR3 has 14 residues. The CDR3 is CASTVEGAQETQYF. The CDR3 DNA reads TGTGCCAGCACCGTGGAGGGGGCCCAAGAGACCCAGTACTTC.

The chain employs TRBV6-5 and TRBJ2-1; D may correspond to TRBD1 or TRBD2 (6 bases each). V shed 4 bases and J shed 5 bases, with 18 bases lying between them. This CDR3 region has 16 residues. Looked up from germline, CDR1 is MNHEY and CDR2 is SVGAGI. This CDR3 reads CASSSILGGQDNEQFF. Here the CDR3 DNA reads TGTGCCAGCAGTTCCATTCTAGGGGGGCAAGACAATGAGCAGTTCTTC.

The genes are TRBV5-1 and TRBJ2-1; no clear D. Germline V gene lookup returns CDR1 SGHRS and CDR2 YFSETQ. Trimming shortened V by 3 bases and J by 4 bases, and 23 bases separated the two germline ends. There are 18 residues in the CDR3. For the CDR3, the DNA is TGCGCCAGCAGCTCGGCAGGTTCTACAAACCCGGATTACAATGAGCAGTTCTTC. It codes for CASSSAGSTNPDYNEQFF.

CDR3 amino acids: CASSFAGQYF. CDR3 DNA sequence: TGTGCCAGCAGCTTTGCGGGGCAGTACTTC. This chain links TRBV5-4 with TRBJ2-7; weak D call: TRBD2 (5 bases). V was pared by 2 bases and J by 9 bases, with 6 bases between. Germline lookup yields CDR1 SGHNT and CDR2 YYREEE (reference sequence). CDR3 size: 10 residues.

This chain's CDR3 is CAISESDTDTQYF. The CDR3 nucleotides are TGTGCCATCAGTGAGTCAGACACAGATACGCAGTATTTT. The chain links TRBV10-3 to TRBJ2-3; D remains unclear. V lost 0 bases and J lost 2, with 3 bases in between. Germline V CDR1 and CDR2: ENHRY, SYGVKD. The CDR3 contains 13 residues.

V usage is TRBV19 and J usage is TRBJ2-7; no clear D gene. V lost 2 bases to trimming and J lost 6 bases, with 8 bases between them. Germline-derived CDR1 and CDR2 are LNHDA and SQIVND (reference sequence). The CDR3 loop spans 12 amino acids. The CDR3: CASSISQSEQYF. The CDR3 bases are TGTGCCAGTAGTATATCCCAGTCCGAGCAGTACTTC.

The chain recombines TRBV5-1 with TRBJ1-2; tentative D call: TRBD1 (6 bases). Trimming left V 1 base short and J 4 bases short, with 17 bases between. CDR3 length: 16 amino acids. Per germline, CDR1 SGHRS and CDR2 YFSETQ. CDR3 sequence (DNA): TGCGCCAGCAGCTTGCGGTGGGACAACCAAGCCTATGGCTACACCTTC. This sequence encodes CASSLRWDNQAYGYTF.

This chain links TRBV7-8 with TRBJ2-7; 8 bases agree with TRBD2. This CDR3 comprises 14 residues. The germline V gene has CDR1 SGHVS and CDR2 FQNEAQ. The ends lost 1 base at V and 2 bases at J; junction bases unmatched: 1. The CDR3 protein is CASSLGGGPYEQYF. CDR3 coding DNA: TGTGCCAGCAGCTTAGGCGGGGGGCCCTACGAGCAGTACTTC.